The 12 T cell receptor beta chains given below trace back to one sample, sequenced in a study of synovial regulatory T cells in juvenile arthritis. Profiled with immunoSEQ multiplex PCR; TCRdb holds only in-frame clones, not every one. This sample contains several thousand clones. Specimen: Treg cells from blood. Subset here: remaining (HLA-DR-negative) circulating blood Treg cells. The source is a donor younger than 30 with juvenile idiopathic arthritis.

This CDR3 is CASSLGYSRYNEQFF. This chain connects TRBV5-4 to TRBJ2-1; the D call from TCRdb, TRBD2, cannot be confirmed without DNA. Germline CDR1 reads SGHNT; CDR2 reads YYREEE (reference sequence). This CDR3 is built from 15 residues. Only the protein is on record.

The V and J genes are TRBV5-1 and TRBJ1-1; TCRdb calls TRBD1, which cannot be checked without DNA. CDR1 is SGHRS and CDR2 is YFSETQ in the germline V gene. The CDR3 loop spans 15 amino acids. DNA is not on record. The CDR3 sequence is CASSEKGARGTEAFF. Supplemented by reference TRBV5-1 and TRBJ1-1, the full variable domain reads KAGVTQTPRYLIKTRGQQVTLSCSPISGHRSVSWYQQTPGQGLQFLFEYFSETQRNKGNFPGRFSGRQFSNSRSEMNVSTLELGDSALYLCASSEKGARGTEAFFGQGTRLTVV.

The chain links TRBV7-9 to TRBJ2-5. The CDR3 consists of 11 residues. The protein alone is recorded here. Germline V gene lookup returns CDR1 SEHNR and CDR2 FQNEAQ (reference sequence). The CDR3 reads CASSLAETQYF.

This chain joins TRBV6-5 and TRBJ1-2. The V gene's germline CDR1 is MNHEY and CDR2 SVGAGI. The CDR3 totals 15 residues. The nucleotide record is missing. The CDR3: CASCGQGRGEYGYTF.

This chain links TRBV6-5 with TRBJ1-1. Germline V lookup: CDR1 MNHEY, CDR2 SVGAGI. This CDR3 comprises 14 residues. This entry has no DNA. The CDR3 is CASSAPGRRLKAFF.

The chain carries TRBV28 and TRBJ1-1. The CDR3 is made up of 12 amino acids. Only the protein is available. Germline CDR1 and CDR2: MDHEN and SYDVKM. The CDR3 sequence is CASSFWFTEAFF.

This chain links TRBV5-1 with TRBJ2-5. The CDR3 totals 13 residues. The DNA is unrecorded. In germline, CDR1 is SGHRS, CDR2 YFSETQ. The CDR3: CASASLGQETQYF. The full variable domain, rest sourced from reference TRBV5-1 and TRBJ2-5, is KAGVTQTPRYLIKTRGQQVTLSCSPISGHRSVSWYQQTPGQGLQFLFEYFSETQRNKGNFPGRFSGRQFSNSRSEMNVSTLELGDSALYLCASASLGQETQYFGPGTRLLVL.

The rearrangement uses TRBV7-9 and TRBJ1-2; with no DNA, the TCRdb D assignment of TRBD1 cannot be verified. This CDR3 region has 15 residues. DNA for this receptor is not on file. Germline V gene data show CDR1 as SEHNR and CDR2 as FQNEAQ (reference sequence). The CDR3 loop is CASSTEGQGNYGYTF.

This clone ranks as medium-sized (0.01 to 0.1%) in terms of frequency. This chain links TRBV19 with TRBJ1-1. The germline CDR1 and CDR2 sequences are LNHDA and SQIVND (reference sequence). The CDR3 totals 14 residues. No nucleotide data were recorded. The CDR3: CASSIEGYLTEAFF.

In the case of this clone: Given the absence of the conserved phenylalanine or tryptophan at the CDR3 end, a read error is likely. The gene calls are TRBV7-9 and TRBJ2-3; TCRdb designates TRBD2, a call that cannot be tested without DNA. This CDR3 has 13 residues. Only the protein sequence is given. CDR1 SEHNR and CDR2 FQNEAQ come from the germline V gene (reference sequence). CDR3 residues: CASSPSGTDTQYL.

The chain links TRBV28 to TRBJ2-7. Germline CDR1 and CDR2: MDHEN and SYDVKM. This CDR3 spans 11 amino acids. No DNA has been recorded. CDR3: CASSKYYEQYF.

This sequence joins TRBV7-9 and TRBJ1-2; TCRdb selects TRBD1, and the lack of DNA leaves this call unchecked. In germline, CDR1 is SEHNR, CDR2 FQNEAQ (reference sequence). The CDR3 consists of 18 residues. There is no recorded DNA. CDR3 residues: CASSLLPGQGSANYGYTF.